These 8 T cell receptor beta chains were all obtained from the same sample, sequenced in a study of Graves' ophthalmopathy and Graves' hyperthyroidism. RNA transcripts yielded amplified TCR beta CDR3 regions. Scientists carried out first-round RT-PCR using HTBI primers and then a second-round multiplex PCR. A single record per CDR3 protein comes from TCRdb applying MiXCR to the multiplex PCR reads. The sample lists 220,000 or so distinct CDR3 sequences; roughly 21% were seen once. The sequenced material came from peripheral blood. The receptors come from a woman in her forties or fifties with Graves' ophthalmopathy.

The chain joins TRBV12-3 or TRBV12-4 to TRBJ2-5; the D gene is possibly TRBD1 (5 bases). The CDR3 is made up of 15 amino acids. Trimming took off 3 bases at V and 5 bases at J, with 16 bases between the two ends. CDR3 in amino acids: CASSFWQGDGETQYF. For the CDR3, the DNA is TGTGCCAGCAGTTTTTGGCAGGGTGATGGGGAGACCCAGTACTTC.

There are many counts of this clonotype. The chain links TRBV12-3 or TRBV12-4 to TRBJ2-7; 7 bases align to TRBD1. The CDR3 totals 14 residues. J was trimmed by 9 bases and V by 7 bases; bases with no gene match: 15. The CDR3 protein is CASTPTGSPPGQYF. Here the CDR3 DNA reads TGTGCCAGCACTCCGACAGGGTCCCCGCCGGGGCAGTACTTC.

This clonotype was found many times. The gene calls are TRBV6-1 and TRBJ2-5, with a possible D match to TRBD2 (6 bases). The CDR3 sequence is 15 residues long. The V and J ends lost 4 bases and 5 bases respectively, with 17 bases between them. Germline CDR1 reads MNHNS; CDR2 reads SASEGT. DNA for the CDR3: TGTGCCAGCAGTGGGGGCGGGACCAAGGGGGAGACCCAGTACTTC. Translating gives CASSGGGTKGETQYF.

This clonotype was seen many times. The chain joins TRBV7-3 to TRBJ2-5; D tentatively fits TRBD1 or TRBD2 (5 bases each). Germline V gene sequence: CDR1 SGHTA, CDR2 FQGTGA. The CDR3 is 16 amino acids. V was clipped by 1 base and J by 1 base, with 13 bases between them. The CDR3, as DNA: TGTGCCAGCAGCTTAAACCCCAGAGGGGCCCAAGAGACCCAGTACTTC. The encoded protein is CASSLNPRGAQETQYF.

In this sample, this clonotype turned up many times. The J gene is TRBJ1-5, the V gene TRBV6-5; D unresolved. There are 13 residues in the CDR3. Looked up from germline, CDR1 is MNHEY and CDR2 is SVGAGI. With 8 bases removed from V and 7 bases from J, the gap between germline ends came to 15 bases. CDR3 DNA: TGTGCCAGCGCCACCGAGCAAGGGCAGCCCCAGCATTTT. This sequence encodes CASATEQGQPQHF.

This clonotype was observed many times. This chain connects TRBV6-2 or TRBV6-3 to TRBJ2-7; D not resolved. Per the germline V gene, CDR1 is MNHEY and CDR2 is SVGEGT. Trimming removed 5 bases from V and 7 bases from J, with 18 bases in between. The CDR3 spans 14 residues. For the CDR3, the DNA is TGTGCCAGCAGTCATGGTCAGCGCTTGGGTGAGCAGTACTTC. Protein sequence: CASSHGQRLGEQYF.

This clonotype has ten or more counts. The V and J genes are TRBV4-1 and TRBJ2-7, with 7 positions matching TRBD2. The CDR3 consists of 14 residues. The V segment lost 3 bases and the J segment 2 bases; nucleotides outside the gene matches: 4. Germline V gene data show CDR1 as MGHRA and CDR2 as YSYEKL. The CDR3 DNA sequence: TGCGCCAGCAGCCACGGGGGGTCCGCCTACGAGCAGTACTTC. This encodes CASSHGGSAYEQYF.

For this clonotype: Just one base apart from a much larger clone, this may be a read error. The chain recombines TRBV28 with TRBJ2-5; D gene ambiguous. The germline V gene encodes CDR1 MDHEN and CDR2 SYDVKM. CDR3 length: 10 amino acids. V shed 5 bases and J shed 5 bases, with 3 bases lying between them. The CDR3 DNA reads TGTGCCAGCAGTCCGGAGACCCAGTACTTC. Amino acids: CASSPETQYF.